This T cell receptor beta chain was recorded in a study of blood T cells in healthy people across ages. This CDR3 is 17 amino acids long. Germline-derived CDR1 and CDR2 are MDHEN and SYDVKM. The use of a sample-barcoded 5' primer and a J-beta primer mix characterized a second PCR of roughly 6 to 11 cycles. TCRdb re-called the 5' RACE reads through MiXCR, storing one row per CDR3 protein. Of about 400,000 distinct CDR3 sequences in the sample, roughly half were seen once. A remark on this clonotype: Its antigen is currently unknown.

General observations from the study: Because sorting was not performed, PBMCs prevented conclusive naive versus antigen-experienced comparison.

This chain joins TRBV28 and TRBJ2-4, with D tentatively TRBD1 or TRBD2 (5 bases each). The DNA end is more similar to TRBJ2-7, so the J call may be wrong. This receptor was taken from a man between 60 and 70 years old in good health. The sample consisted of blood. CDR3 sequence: CASSLWGVGGPTYEQYF. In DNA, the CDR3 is TGTGCCAGCAGTTTATGGGGGGTCGGCGGGCCGACCTACGAGCAGTACTTC.